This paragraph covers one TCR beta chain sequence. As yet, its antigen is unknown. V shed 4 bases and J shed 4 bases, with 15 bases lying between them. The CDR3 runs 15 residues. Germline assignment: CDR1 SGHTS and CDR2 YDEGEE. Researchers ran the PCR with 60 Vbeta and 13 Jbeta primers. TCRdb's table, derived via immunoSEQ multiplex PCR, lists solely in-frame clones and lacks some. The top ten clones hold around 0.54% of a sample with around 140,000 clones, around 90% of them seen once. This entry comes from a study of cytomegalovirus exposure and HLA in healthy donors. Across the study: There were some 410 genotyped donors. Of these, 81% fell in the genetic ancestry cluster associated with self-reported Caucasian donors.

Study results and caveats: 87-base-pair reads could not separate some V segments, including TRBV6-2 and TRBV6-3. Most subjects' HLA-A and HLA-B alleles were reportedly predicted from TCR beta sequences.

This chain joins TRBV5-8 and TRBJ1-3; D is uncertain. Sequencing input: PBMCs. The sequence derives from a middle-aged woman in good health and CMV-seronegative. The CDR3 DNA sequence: TGTGCCAGCAGCCTAATGACCGCGGCGGGAAACACCATATATTTT. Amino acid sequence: CASSLMTAAGNTIYF.